The 29 T cell receptor beta chains in this list originate from one sample, sequenced in a study of blood T cell repertoires in COVID-19. Here immunoSEQ multiplex PCR was the method, and the copy in TCRdb shows in-frame clones only, minus some. Here the sample spans 180,000 or so clones, 70% to 85% being singletons. The sample comprised peripheral blood. The receptors here all came from a human donor with acute or convalescent COVID-19. The donor label of this sample is uncertain.

The chain has TRBV25-1 and TRBJ1-1, with D maybe TRBD1 (6 bases). The V gene's germline CDR1 is MGHDK and CDR2 SYGVNS. The CDR3 is 12 residues long. V was shortened by 4 bases and J by 8 bases, with 11 bases between the two germline ends. The CDR3 loop reads CASSGYRAEAFF. CDR3 DNA sequence: TGTGCCAGCAGTGGATACAGGGCCGAAGCTTTCTTT.

The chain employs TRBV30 and TRBJ1-1, with D possibly being TRBD1 (6 bases). The CDR3 runs to 14 residues. V lost 4 bases, J lost 0 bases, and 12 bases lay in between. Germline V CDR1 and CDR2: GTSNPN, SVGIG (reference sequence). CDR3 sequence (DNA): TGTGCCTGGACAGCGGGACAACTGAACACTGAAGCTTTCTTT. Translation gives CAWTAGQLNTEAFF.

The CDR3 nucleotides are TGTGCCAGCAGGGCCCTGGGGCCCCTCTACGAGCAGTACTTC. Its translation: CASRALGPLYEQYF. The chain has TRBV6-5 and TRBJ2-7; the D gene is possibly TRBD1 (5 bases). Germline V gene data show CDR1 as MNHEY and CDR2 as SVGAGI. Trimming shortened V by 6 bases and J by 3 bases, and 15 bases separated the two germline ends. This CDR3 region has 14 residues.

This chain links TRBV6-5 with TRBJ2-1, with TRBD2 matching 7 bases. This CDR3 comprises 13 residues. V shed 4 bases and J 10 bases; nucleotides not matched to a gene: 7. The germline V gene has CDR1 MNHEY and CDR2 SVGAGI. CDR3 nucleotides: TGTGCCAGCAGTTCCGGACTAGGGTCGGAGCAGTTCTTC. It is translated as CASSSGLGSEQFF.

This chain links TRBV12-5 with TRBJ2-5, with 10 bases that match TRBD2. Trimming took 5 bases from V and 4 from J; bases not matched to a gene: 4. This CDR3 is built from 14 residues. Germline V CDR1 and CDR2: LGHNT, FRNRAP. The CDR3 sequence: CASGPRLAGETQYF. Written as DNA, the CDR3 is TGTGCTAGTGGTCCACGACTAGCGGGAGAGACCCAGTACTTC.

The gene calls are TRBV4-3 and TRBJ2-2; tentatively, D is TRBD1 (5 bases). In germline, CDR1 is LGHNA, CDR2 YSLEER. This CDR3 is built from 15 residues. The V and J ends lost 4 bases and 0 bases respectively, with 9 bases between them. The CDR3 bases are TGCGCCAGCAGCCTCGACAGCGCGAACACCGGGGAGCTGTTTTTT. Encoded protein: CASSLDSANTGELFF.

This chain links TRBV5-1 with TRBJ1-3, with a tentative D call TRBD1 (6 bases). V shed 1 base and J shed 0 bases, with 14 bases lying between them. This CDR3 contains 17 residues. CDR1 is SGHRS, CDR2 YFSETQ, per germline. The CDR3 coding sequence is TGCGCCAGCAGCTTGAACTTGGGGGCGAGCTCTGGAAACACCATATATTTT. Translating it yields CASSLNLGASSGNTIYF.

This clone was counted only a few times. The chain recombines TRBV24-1 with TRBJ2-3; no reliable D call. There are 16 residues in the CDR3. Trimming took off 3 bases at V and 2 bases at J, with 14 bases between the two ends. The germline V gene has CDR1 KGHDR and CDR2 SFDVKD. The DNA for the CDR3 is TGTGCCACCAGTGATAGTCAGGTGCCTTCCACAGATACGCAGTATTTT. Encoded protein: CATSDSQVPSTDTQYF.

This clone was counted between two and nine times. The chain uses TRBV6-5 and TRBJ1-2; tentative D call: TRBD1 (6 bases). The CDR3 is 15 residues long. The V end lost 5 bases, the J end lost 2 bases, and 15 bases lay between the germline ends. CDR1 is MNHEY, CDR2 SVGAGI, per germline. The CDR3 reads CASSPLSQGNYGYTF. The CDR3, as DNA: TGTGCCAGCAGTCCGCTCTCACAGGGCAACTATGGCTACACCTTC.

The J gene is TRBJ2-5, the V gene TRBV5-6, with D maybe TRBD1 (6 bases). The germline V gene has CDR1 SGHDT and CDR2 YYEEEE. The CDR3 covers 14 residues. Trimming removed 4 bases from V and 2 bases from J, with 12 bases in between. DNA of the CDR3: TGTGCCAGCAGCCCCACAGGGCCACAAGAGACCCAGTACTTC. Translation gives CASSPTGPQETQYF. The full variable domain, rest sourced from reference TRBV5-6 and TRBJ2-5, is DAGVTQSPTHLIKTRGQQVTLRCSPKSGHDTVSWYQQALGQGPQFIFQYYEEEERQRGNFPDRFSGHQFPNYSSELNVNALLLGDSALYLCASSPTGPQETQYFGPGTRLLVL.

The gene calls are TRBV10-3 and TRBJ1-2; 7 bases agree with TRBD1. The CDR3 extends over 14 amino acids. CDR1 ENHRY and CDR2 SYGVKD come from the germline V gene. Unmatched junction bases numbered 1, after V lost 2 bases and J lost 1 base. The CDR3 protein is CAISETGDNYGYTF. CDR3 DNA: TGTGCCATCAGTGAGACAGGGGATAACTATGGCTACACCTTC.

Only a few counts were recorded for this clone. CDR3 sequence: CATSLTSGRAEDTQYF. CDR3 bases: TGTGCCACCAGCTTGACTAGCGGGAGGGCTGAAGATACGCAGTATTTT. This chain joins TRBV15 and TRBJ2-3; 14 bases agree with TRBD2. This CDR3 has 16 residues. V shed 5 bases, J shed 5 bases, and the junction held 6 bases outside the gene matches. CDR1 and CDR2 from the germline V gene are LNHNV and YYDKDF (reference sequence).

The rearrangement uses TRBV7-2 and TRBJ2-3; TRBD2 agrees at 10 bases. Germline CDR1 reads SGHTA; CDR2 reads FQGNSA. The CDR3 loop spans 16 amino acids. Trimming took 5 bases from V and 0 from J; bases not matched to a gene: 5. CDR3 residues: CASSLWTSGSTDTQYF. In DNA form, the CDR3 reads TGTGCCAGCAGCCTTTGGACTAGCGGAAGCACAGATACGCAGTATTTT.

V is TRBV10-3 and J is TRBJ2-7; 12 positions match TRBD2. V was pared by 11 bases and J by 5 bases, with 7 bases of the junction left unmatched. Germline V CDR1 and CDR2: ENHRY, SYGVKD. The CDR3 has 13 residues. CDR3 sequence: CASRLAGVNEQYF. In DNA, the CDR3 is TGTGCCTCGAGACTAGCGGGAGTAAACGAGCAGTACTTC.

This chain uses TRBV18 with TRBJ2-2; D not resolved. The V gene lost 3 bases and the J gene lost 9 bases, with 5 bases spanning the gap. There are 11 residues in the CDR3. Germline V gene sequence: CDR1 KGHSH, CDR2 LQKENI. This chain's CDR3 is CASSPNRELFF. CDR3 bases: TGTGCCAGCTCACCCAACAGGGAGCTGTTTTTT.

The rearrangement joins TRBV2 to TRBJ2-2; TRBD1 matches 10 bases. The V segment lost 4 bases and the J segment 4 bases; nucleotides outside the gene matches: 3. Per the germline V gene, CDR1 is SNHLY and CDR2 is FYNNEI. The CDR3 covers 15 residues. The CDR3 DNA reads as TGTGCCAGCAGTGGGACAGGGGGAACCACCGGGGAGCTGTTTTTT. Protein sequence: CASSGTGGTTGELFF.

The chain couples TRBV25-1 to TRBJ2-5; a weak D match, TRBD1 (6 bases). The CDR3 is made up of 17 amino acids. V was trimmed by 6 bases and J by 5 bases, leaving 25 bases between them. Germline CDR1 and CDR2: MGHDK and SYGVNS. In nucleotides, the CDR3 is TGTGCCAGCAGCGCGCTTGGGGACACCCCTTCGTCGGAGACCCAGTACTTC. Translating it yields CASSALGDTPSSETQYF.

The chain is built from TRBV12-3 or TRBV12-4 and TRBJ1-1; 7 bases are shared with TRBD1. CDR3 length: 13 residues. The V and J ends lost 11 bases and 4 bases, in that order; junction bases with no gene match: 10. Here the CDR3 reads CAGGTAPGTEAFF. In DNA form, the CDR3 reads TGTGCCGGGGGGACAGCGCCGGGCACTGAAGCTTTCTTT.

Details on this clone: This sample also contains other DNA sequences that code for the same CDR3. V gene TRBV18 combines with J gene TRBJ2-2; no firm D call. Per the germline V gene, CDR1 is KGHSH and CDR2 is LQKENI. Trimming shortened V by 0 bases and J by 2 bases, and 4 bases separated the two germline ends. The CDR3 totals 14 residues. CDR3 nucleotide sequence: TGTGCCAGCTCACCACCTTCAAACACCGGGGAGCTGTTTTTT. This encodes CASSPPSNTGELFF.

The chain carries TRBV25-1 and TRBJ2-1; a weak D match, TRBD2 (5 bases). The CDR3 has 15 amino acids. The germline V gene has CDR1 MGHDK and CDR2 SYGVNS. V shed 4 bases and J shed 7 bases, with 17 bases lying between them. The CDR3 DNA sequence: TGTGCCAGCAGTGCTTCTCGCGGTTCGGGGAATGAGCAGTTCTTC. The encoded protein is CASSASRGSGNEQFF. The full variable domain, completed using reference TRBV25-1 and TRBJ2-1, is EADIYQTPRYLVIGTGKKITLECSQTMGHDKMYWYQQDPGMELHLIHYSYGVNSTEKGDLSSESTVSRIRTEHFPLTLESARPSHTSQYLCASSASRGSGNEQFFGPGTRLTVL.

This sequence joins TRBV11-1 and TRBJ2-4, with 12 bases aligning to TRBD2. In germline, CDR1 is SGHAT, CDR2 FQDESV (reference sequence). The trim removed 4 bases at V and 0 bases at J, leaving 1 base unmatched. The CDR3 contains 16 residues. The CDR3: CASSSGLAGAKNIQYF. The CDR3, as DNA: TGTGCCAGCAGCTCGGGACTAGCGGGAGCCAAAAACATTCAGTACTTC.

This clone was detected only a few times. This chain uses TRBV25-1 with TRBJ2-7, with D perhaps TRBD2 (6 bases). Germline assignment: CDR1 MGHDK and CDR2 SYGVNS. The V and J ends lost 5 bases and 7 bases respectively, with 18 bases between them. This CDR3 contains 14 residues. Here the CDR3 reads CASSPPGVVSEQYF. CDR3 in DNA: TGTGCCAGCAGTCCCCCGGGGGTAGTGAGTGAGCAGTACTTC.

The chain is built from TRBV14 and TRBJ2-3, with 10 bases that match TRBD2. The germline gives CDR1 SGHDN, CDR2 FVKESK. Unmatched junction bases numbered 4, after V lost 4 bases and J lost 9 bases. This CDR3 spans 13 amino acids. DNA of the CDR3: TGTGCCAGCAGCCTAGCGGGGGGCCGGACGCAGTATTTT. This gives the protein CASSLAGGRTQYF.

V is TRBV7-9 and J is TRBJ2-3; D might be TRBD2 (5 bases). With 5 bases removed from V and 0 bases from J, the gap between germline ends came to 9 bases. Looked up from germline, CDR1 is SEHNR and CDR2 is FQNEAQ (reference sequence). This CDR3 contains 14 residues. This CDR3 reads CASSPSGSTDTQYF. DNA for the CDR3: TGTGCCAGCAGCCCGAGCGGTAGCACAGATACGCAGTATTTT.

V usage is TRBV2 and J usage is TRBJ2-7; 9 bases map to TRBD1. Germline assignment: CDR1 SNHLY and CDR2 FYNNEI. The CDR3 consists of 15 residues. Unmatched junction bases numbered 7, after V lost 6 bases and J lost 1 base. CDR3 residues: CASRLTGTGSYEQYF. The CDR3 DNA follows: TGTGCCAGCAGACTTACCGGGACAGGGTCCTACGAGCAGTACTTC.

The chain couples TRBV7-9 to TRBJ2-6; 7 bases line up with TRBD1. The germline V gene encodes CDR1 SEHNR and CDR2 FQNEAQ (reference sequence). The CDR3 contains 16 residues. With V trimmed by 7 bases and J by 0 bases, 6 bases remained unmatched. The CDR3: CASTTGVYSGANVLTF. The CDR3, as DNA: TGTGCCAGCACCACAGGGGTGTACTCTGGGGCCAACGTCCTGACTTTC.

The rearrangement joins TRBV7-2 to TRBJ1-6; no clear D. Per the germline V gene, CDR1 is SGHTA and CDR2 is FQGNSA. Trimming shortened V by 4 bases and J by 9 bases, and 13 bases separated the two germline ends. The CDR3 loop spans 14 amino acids. The CDR3 DNA reads TGTGCCAGCAGCTCGGGCCCAGCGGGTTCACCCCTCCACTTT. Amino acid sequence: CASSSGPAGSPLHF.

The V and J genes are TRBV11-2 and TRBJ2-6, with 8 positions matching TRBD1. Germline-derived CDR1 and CDR2 are SGHAT and FQNNGV. The length of the CDR3 is 16 residues. V was clipped by 5 bases and J by 0 bases; unmatched bases: 3. The CDR3 protein is CASSLTGGSGANVLTF. DNA for the CDR3: TGTGCCAGCAGCCTAACAGGGGGCTCTGGGGCCAACGTCCTGACTTTC.

V and J are TRBV27 and TRBJ2-7; 9 nucleotides match TRBD1. This CDR3 region has 18 residues. Germline assignment: CDR1 MNHEY and CDR2 SMNVEV (reference sequence). V dropped 2 bases and J dropped 2; count of bases not matched to a gene: 13. CDR3 in amino acids: CASSLKRSNRGLTYEQYF. As DNA, the CDR3 is TGTGCCAGCAGTTTAAAGCGGAGCAACAGGGGGCTAACCTACGAGCAGTACTTC.